This is a list of T cell receptor beta chains from one sample in a study of control samples from healthy donors and cancer patients. Some clones are missing from TCRdb's copy, which holds only in-frame ones; the method was immunoSEQ multiplex PCR. Of around 84,000 clones listed, approximately 80% are singletons. Sequenced sample: PBMCs. All receptors come from a man aged 55 to 69 with head and neck cancer. CDR3s include the opening cysteine and the closing phenylalanine or tryptophan. A D gene is named only where the DNA matches it firmly. Expanded clones get a size class; other rows say once, few or many, or leave the size out.

j_gene: TRBJ2-5
v_gene: TRBV10-1
len: 16
abundance: -
d_gene: -
CDR3nt: TGCGCCAGCAGTGAGAACAGGGCGGCGCATTCGGGGACCCAGTACTTC
CDR3aa: CASSENRAAHSGTQYF

j_gene: TRBJ2-7
v_gene: TRBV3-1/TRBV3-2
len: 15
abundance: -
d_gene: -
CDR3nt: TGTGCCAGCAGCGCTACTAGAACCTACTCCTACGAGCAGTACTTC
CDR3aa: CASSATRTYSYEQYF

j_gene: TRBJ2-1
v_gene: TRBV5-1
len: 16
abundance: -
d_gene: -
CDR3nt: TGCGCCAGCAGCTTTGAAGGTGCAGGGCCGTACAATGAGCAGTTCTTC
CDR3aa: CASSFEGAGPYNEQFF

j_gene: TRBJ2-2
v_gene: TRBV11-2
len: 14
abundance: -
d_gene: -
CDR3nt: TGTGCCAGCAGCCGGCCCCGGCATCCCGGGGAGCTGTTTTTT
CDR3aa: CASSRPRHPGELFF

j_gene: TRBJ2-1
v_gene: TRBV19
len: 15
abundance: once
d_gene: -
CDR3nt: TGTGCCAGTAGTATAAGTGGGTACACCTACAATGAGCAGTTCTTC
CDR3aa: CASSISGYTYNEQFF

j_gene: TRBJ1-1
v_gene: TRBV5-1
len: 15
abundance: -
d_gene: TRBD1
CDR3nt: TGCGCCAGCAGCTTGGCCAGGGGGCGGAACACTGAAGCTTTCTTT
CDR3aa: CASSLARGRNTEAFF

j_gene: TRBJ1-1
v_gene: TRBV7-6
len: 13
abundance: -
d_gene: -
CDR3nt: TGTGCCAGCAGGGAAGGGATGAACACTGAAGCTTTCTTT
CDR3aa: CASREGMNTEAFF

j_gene: TRBJ1-5
v_gene: TRBV6-1
len: 14
abundance: -
d_gene: -
CDR3nt: TGTGCCAGCAGTGACATGAGACCCAATCAGCCCCAGCATTTT
CDR3aa: CASSDMRPNQPQHF

j_gene: TRBJ2-5
v_gene: TRBV6-2/TRBV6-3
len: 16
abundance: -
d_gene: -
CDR3nt: TGTGCCAGCAGCCGCCCGCGGAGGCTCGACCAAGAGACCCAGTACTTC
CDR3aa: CASSRPRRLDQETQYF

j_gene: TRBJ1-2
v_gene: TRBV27
len: 14
abundance: -
d_gene: -
CDR3nt: TGTGCCAGCAGTCCCCGGGCGCTCCGCTATGGCTACACCTTC
CDR3aa: CASSPRALRYGYTF

j_gene: TRBJ2-7
v_gene: TRBV15
len: 12
abundance: -
d_gene: -
CDR3nt: TGTGCCACCAGCAGAGATGGGTACGAGCAGTACTTC
CDR3aa: CATSRDGYEQYF

j_gene: TRBJ1-5
v_gene: TRBV27
len: 13
abundance: once
d_gene: -
CDR3nt: TGTGCCAGCAGCAGCACAGGTAATCAGCCCCAGCATTTT
CDR3aa: CASSSTGNQPQHF

j_gene: TRBJ2-3
v_gene: TRBV7-9
len: 13
abundance: -
d_gene: -
CDR3nt: TGTGCCAGCAGCCCACCTAGCACAGATACGCAGTATTTT
CDR3aa: CASSPPSTDTQYF

j_gene: TRBJ2-7
v_gene: TRBV7-9
len: 12
abundance: -
d_gene: -
CDR3nt: TGTGCCAGCAGCAGGGACTCTGCCGAGCAGTACTTC
CDR3aa: CASSRDSAEQYF

j_gene: TRBJ2-6
v_gene: TRBV3-1/TRBV3-2
len: 19
abundance: -
d_gene: TRBD2
CDR3nt: TGTGCCAGCAGCCAAGAGCCCCCGGGACTACGGTCTGGGGCCAACGTCCTGACTTTC
CDR3aa: CASSQEPPGLRSGANVLTF

j_gene: TRBJ2-7
v_gene: TRBV11-2
len: 15
abundance: -
d_gene: -
CDR3nt: TGTGCCAGCAGCTTAGTTAAGGCTAGATACTACGAGCAGTACTTC
CDR3aa: CASSLVKARYYEQYF

j_gene: TRBJ2-3
v_gene: TRBV5-1
len: 15
abundance: -
d_gene: TRBD1
CDR3nt: TGCGCCAGCAGCCGGGACAGCGCTAGCACAGATACGCAGTATTTT
CDR3aa: CASSRDSASTDTQYF

j_gene: TRBJ1-2
v_gene: TRBV10-3
len: 13
abundance: -
d_gene: -
CDR3nt: TGTGCCATCAGTGAGTCGATAGGCTCTGGCTACACCTTC
CDR3aa: CAISESIGSGYTF

j_gene: TRBJ1-1
v_gene: TRBV3-1/TRBV3-2
len: 13
abundance: -
d_gene: -
CDR3nt: TGTGCCAGCAGCCAAGCTACAGGGATTGAAGCTTTCTTT
CDR3aa: CASSQATGIEAFF

j_gene: TRBJ1-2
v_gene: TRBV5-1
len: 15
abundance: -
d_gene: -
CDR3nt: TGCGCCAGCAGCTTGCTTTCGGACGGGGGTAATGGCTACACCTTC
CDR3aa: CASSLLSDGGNGYTF

j_gene: TRBJ2-7
v_gene: TRBV28
len: 15
abundance: -
d_gene: -
CDR3nt: TGTGCCAGCAGTTCCACAGGCGAAAATTCCTACGAGCAGTACTTC
CDR3aa: CASSSTGENSYEQYF

j_gene: TRBJ2-1
v_gene: TRBV9
len: 17
abundance: -
d_gene: TRBD2
CDR3nt: TGTGCCAGCAGCGCCGGGACTAGCGGGAGCTCCTACAATGAGCAGTTCTTC
CDR3aa: CASSAGTSGSSYNEQFF

j_gene: TRBJ2-1
v_gene: TRBV7-7
len: 13
abundance: -
d_gene: TRBD1
CDR3nt: TGTGCCAGCAGCCGACAGGGCGGCAATGAGCAGTTCTTC
CDR3aa: CASSRQGGNEQFF

j_gene: TRBJ2-2
v_gene: TRBV10-3
len: 15
abundance: -
d_gene: -
CDR3nt: TGTGCCATCGGGGCACCAGCGGTCTCGACCGGGGAGCTGTTTTTT
CDR3aa: CAIGAPAVSTGELFF

j_gene: TRBJ2-3
v_gene: TRBV5-1
len: 15
abundance: -
d_gene: -
CDR3nt: TGCGCCAGCGCTCGCGCGGATACTAGCACAGATACGCAGTATTTT
CDR3aa: CASARADTSTDTQYF

j_gene: TRBJ2-2
v_gene: TRBV19
len: 15
abundance: -
d_gene: -
CDR3nt: TGTGCCAGTAGTGGAATGGGGCTCCAAACCGGGGAGCTGTTTTTT
CDR3aa: CASSGMGLQTGELFF